The clone carrying this T cell receptor (beta chain) was seen ten or more times. Its antigen remains unknown. This CDR3 spans 17 amino acids. Germline CDR1 is SGHVS and CDR2 is FQNEAQ. The V end lost 2 bases, the J end lost 10 bases, and 24 bases lay between the germline ends. This sample was included in a study of T cells in Graves' hyperthyroidism and ophthalmopathy. Whole-study context: At the time of initial diagnosis and before any treatment, peripheral blood was collected. Study-wide results and limits: Blood also carried most thyroid clonotypes expanded above 0.001.

TCR beta CDR3 regions were amplified from RNA transcripts. First-round RT-PCR targeting the TCR CDR3 was performed with the HTBI primer set. TCRdb reprocessed the multiplex PCR reads via MiXCR and lists one record per CDR3 protein. The top ten hold about two fifths of the sample, which has some 300,000 distinct CDR3 sequences, around 19% seen once. Active moderate-to-severe ophthalmopathy, Clinical Activity Score at least 3, NOSPECS at least 4, under 3 months' duration. The receptor was isolated from a man aged 45-65 years with Graves' ophthalmopathy. Sequencing used blood. The chain joins TRBV7-8 to TRBJ2-1; D tentatively reads TRBD1 or TRBD2 (5 bases each). CDR3: CASSLFLRSLGDGEQFF. As DNA, the CDR3 is TGTGCCAGCAGCTTATTTCTAAGGAGTCTAGGGGACGGGGAGCAGTTCTTC.